This T cell receptor (beta chain) was found in a study of T cell responses to AZD1222 COVID-19 vaccine. Trimming removed 0 bases from V and 3 bases from J, with 18 bases in between. CDR1 is MGHRA, CDR2 YSYEKL, per germline. The CDR3 has 17 amino acids. Sequenced by immunoSEQ multiplex PCR; TCRdb stores in-frame clones only, minus some. Among about 67,000 clones, 80% to 90% were seen once, and the ten largest hold 21%. This sequence joins TRBV4-1 and TRBJ2-7, with a tentative D call TRBD2 (6 bases). This sequence originates from an adult in good health. This specimen consisted of peripheral blood, obtained on day 0 of AZD1222 vaccination. The chain's CDR3 is CASSQDRLAGGRYEQYF. DNA for the CDR3: TGCGCCAGCAGCCAAGATCGTCTTGCAGGAGGGCGCTACGAGCAGTACTTC.